The 12 T cell receptor beta chains presented below share a single source sample, sequenced in a study of blood T cell repertoires in COVID-19. TCRdb keeps only in-frame clones here, not all; method: immunoSEQ multiplex PCR. There are around 140,000 clones in the sample; around 81% occur only once, and 4% lies in the top ten. Sequencing was performed on peripheral blood. These receptors were obtained from a woman aged 55-69 years with acute or convalescent COVID-19.

This clone was counted once. The chain has TRBV27 and TRBJ2-1; TRBD2 agrees at 13 bases. CDR1 and CDR2 from the germline V gene are MNHEY and SMNVEV (reference sequence). The trim removed 2 bases at V and 7 bases at J, leaving 11 bases unmatched. The CDR3 spans 18 residues. The CDR3, as DNA: TGTGCCAGCAGTTTAACCCTGCGACTAGCGGGAGGTGGGAATGAGCAGTTCTTC. Its translation is CASSLTLRLAGGGNEQFF.

The chain couples TRBV28 to TRBJ2-1; D is unresolved. There are 11 residues in the CDR3. The germline gives CDR1 MDHEN, CDR2 SYDVKM. With 7 bases removed from V and 3 bases from J, the gap between germline ends came to 4 bases. The CDR3 nucleotides are TGTGCCAGCACAGACTACAATGAGCAGTTCTTC. The encoded protein is CASTDYNEQFF.

This chain connects TRBV28 to TRBJ1-6; 11 bases match TRBD1. CDR1 and CDR2 (germline): MDHEN, SYDVKM. Trimming cost V 4 bases and J 9 bases; bases outside gene matches: 5. The CDR3 runs 15 residues. Here the CDR3 DNA reads TGTGCCAGCAGTTCCAGAGGGACAGGGGGTTCACCCCTCCACTTT. This sequence encodes CASSSRGTGGSPLHF.

This rearrangement joins TRBV27 to TRBJ2-1; 8 nucleotides line up with TRBD2. Germline V gene sequence: CDR1 MNHEY, CDR2 SMNVEV (reference sequence). V lost 3 bases and J lost 2; bases outside the gene matches: 15. This CDR3 has 19 amino acids. In nucleotides, the CDR3 is TGTGCCAGCAGTTTGACGGGGGGGATGTCAGCGGGGCCCTACAATGAGCAGTTCTTC. This gives the protein CASSLTGGMSAGPYNEQFF.

This clone was detected only once. The V and J genes are TRBV28 and TRBJ2-7; 12 nucleotides match TRBD1. CDR3 length: 16 amino acids. Trimming took 4 bases from V and 7 from J; bases not matched to a gene: 11. Germline loops: CDR1 MDHEN, CDR2 SYDVKM. DNA for the CDR3: TGTGCCAGCAGTTCATATCAGGGACAGGGGGCGCGGGAGCAGTACTTC. It encodes CASSSYQGQGAREQYF.

The J gene is TRBJ1-1, the V gene TRBV2; possibly TRBD1 for D (6 bases). The germline CDR1 and CDR2 sequences are SNHLY and FYNNEI. The V gene lost 3 bases and the J gene lost 1 base, with 12 bases spanning the gap. The CDR3 has 15 residues. The CDR3 spells CASSEWGLGNTEAFF. The CDR3 region has the DNA TGTGCCAGCAGTGAGTGGGGGCTAGGGAACACTGAAGCTTTCTTT.

The V and J genes are TRBV7-7 and TRBJ2-3, with a possible D match to TRBD1 (5 bases). CDR1 and CDR2 (germline): SSHAT, FNYEAQ (reference sequence). Between the trimmed V and J ends, which lost 1 base and 7 bases, there was a span of 12 bases. The CDR3 extends over 14 amino acids. CDR3 sequence: CASSLGQGLNTQYF. The CDR3 DNA follows: TGTGCCAGCAGCTTAGGCCAGGGTTTGAATACGCAGTATTTT.

The genes are TRBV28 and TRBJ2-1; 8 bases are a match to TRBD2. This CDR3 has 17 residues. The V gene's germline CDR1 is MDHEN and CDR2 SYDVKM. After removal of 3 bases from V and 4 bases from J, the junction contained 11 bases not matched to a gene. CDR3 residues: CASSLTASGFIYNEQFF. In nucleotides, the CDR3 is TGTGCCAGCAGTTTGACGGCTAGCGGGTTCATTTACAATGAGCAGTTCTTC.

V is TRBV5-4 and J is TRBJ2-7; 10 bases agree with TRBD1. The V gene end was trimmed by 5 bases and the J gene end by 6 bases; junction bases not matched to a gene: 11. Germline V lookup: CDR1 SGHNT, CDR2 YYREEE (reference sequence). The CDR3 is 15 residues long. The CDR3 bases are TGTGCCAGCAGTCCTAGGACAGGGGGAAGATTCGAGCAGTACTTC. Residues: CASSPRTGGRFEQYF.

This chain's CDR3 is CASSPDRGGGNYGYTF. CDR3 nucleotides: TGTGCCAGCAGTCCGGACAGGGGAGGAGGTAACTATGGCTACACCTTC. This chain joins TRBV27 and TRBJ1-2; TRBD1 matches at 9 bases. The CDR3 runs 16 residues. CDR1 is MNHEY, CDR2 SMNVEV, per germline (reference sequence). The trim removed 5 bases at V and 1 base at J, leaving 8 bases unmatched.

The chain uses TRBV11-2 and TRBJ2-1; 13 nucleotides match TRBD2. The CDR3 runs 13 residues. The germline CDR1 and CDR2 sequences are SGHAT and FQNNGV. V shed 5 bases and J 15 bases; nucleotides not matched to a gene: 7. The CDR3 nucleotides read TGTGCCAGCAGCCCCGGGACTAGCGGGATGGGGTTCTTC. As protein: CASSPGTSGMGFF. Drawing the rest from reference TRBV11-2 and TRBJ2-1, the complete variable domain is EAGVAQSPRYKIIEKRQSVAFWCNPISGHATLYWYQQILGQGPKLLIQFQNNGVVDDSQLPKDRFSAERLKGVDSTLKIQPAKLEDSAVYLCASSPGTSGMGFFGPGTRLTVL.

The V gene is TRBV19, the J gene TRBJ1-5; TRBD1 aligns across 7 bases. The CDR3 totals 13 residues. Losses at the gene ends were 8 bases for V and 4 bases for J; bases not matched to a gene: 5. CDR1 is LNHDA and CDR2 is SQIVND in the germline V gene (reference sequence). Here the CDR3 DNA reads TGTGCCAGTCAAGGGACAGCAAATCAGCCCCAGCATTTT. Encoded protein: CASQGTANQPQHF.